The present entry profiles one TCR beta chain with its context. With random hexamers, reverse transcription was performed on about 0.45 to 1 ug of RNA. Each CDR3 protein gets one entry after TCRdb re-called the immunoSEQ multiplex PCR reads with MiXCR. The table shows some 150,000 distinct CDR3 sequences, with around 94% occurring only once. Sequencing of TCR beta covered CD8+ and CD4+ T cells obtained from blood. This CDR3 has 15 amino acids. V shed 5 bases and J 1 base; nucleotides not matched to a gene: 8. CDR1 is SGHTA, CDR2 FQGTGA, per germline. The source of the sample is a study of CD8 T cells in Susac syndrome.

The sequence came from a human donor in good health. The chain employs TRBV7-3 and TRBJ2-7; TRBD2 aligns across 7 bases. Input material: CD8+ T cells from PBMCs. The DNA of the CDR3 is TGTGCCAGCAGCGAGTACGGGGGGAATTCCTACGAGCAGTACTTC. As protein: CASSEYGGNSYEQYF.